The 17 T cell receptor beta chains presented below share a single source sample, sequenced in a study of vaccination effects on CD4 cells after COVID-19. What these receptors recognize is not known. Only in-frame clones appear in the TCRdb table, and some are missing; sequencing was by immunoSEQ multiplex PCR. Of fewer than 60,000 clones in the sample, about 77% are singletons; the top ten hold about 5%. Within the ViraFEST assay, antigen-specific CD4+ T cells underwent expansion with viral peptide pools prior to sequencing. The culture ran for approximately 9 days before CD4+ T cells were isolated. Their SARS-CoV-2 infection, verified by PCR, occurred between March and December 2020. This specimen consisted of CD4+ T cells from PBMCs cultured with HIV peptides, obtained before COVID-19 vaccination. The subset: HIV-1 Nef peptide pool negative control/reference culture. Source of these receptors: a human donor who had a prior SARS-CoV-2 infection.

The chain joins TRBV2 to TRBJ2-7, with D unresolved. Between the trimmed V and J ends, which lost 0 bases and 0 bases, there was a span of 12 bases. Looked up from germline, CDR1 is SNHLY and CDR2 is FYNNEI. CDR3 length: 16 residues. The CDR3 protein is CASSEALSRISYEQYF. CDR3 DNA: TGTGCCAGCAGTGAAGCGCTTAGCCGGATCTCCTACGAGCAGTACTTC.

J is TRBJ2-3 and V is TRBV5-6, with D possibly matching TRBD1 (5 bases). This CDR3 has 13 amino acids. Between the trimmed V and J ends, which lost 4 bases and 2 bases, there was a span of 8 bases. Germline CDR1 SGHDT, CDR2 YYEEEE. CDR3 bases: TGTGCCAGCAGCCCCGGACACACAGATACGCAGTATTTT. This codes for CASSPGHTDTQYF.

The V gene is TRBV5-4, the J gene TRBJ1-2, with a weak D call TRBD1 (5 bases). The V gene lost 0 bases and the J gene lost 8 bases, with 17 bases spanning the gap. The germline V gene has CDR1 SGHNT and CDR2 YYREEE (reference sequence). CDR3 length: 15 residues. The CDR3 DNA sequence: TGTGCCAGCAGCTTGGGGGGCAGGGTCTTAGGGGGCTACACCTTC. Protein: CASSLGGRVLGGYTF. Full variable domain (remainder filled in from reference TRBV5-4 and TRBJ1-2): ETGVTQSPTHLIKTRGQQVTLRCSSQSGHNTVSWYQQALGQGPQFIFQYYREEENGRGNFPPRFSGLQFPNYSSELNVNALELDDSALYLCASSLGGRVLGGYTFGSGTRLTVV.

This rearrangement joins TRBV21-1 to TRBJ2-6; TRBD2, the D gene given by the table, was not confirmed from the DNA. TRBV21-1 is listed as a pseudogene. This CDR3 contains 19 residues. This CDR3 is CASSKVPRSGGLVANVLTF. As DNA, the CDR3 is TGTGCCAGCAGCAAAGTTCCGCGTAGCGGGGGCTTGGTGGCCAACGTCCTGACTTTC.

This clone has a handful of counts. The chain is built from TRBV4-2 and TRBJ2-1; no reliable D call. Germline loops: CDR1 LGHNA, CDR2 YNFKEQ. V lost 1 base and J 10 bases, leaving 5 bases between the germline ends. This CDR3 region has 11 residues. The CDR3 DNA is TGTGCCAGCAGCCAAGTTTCGGAGCAGTTCTTC. It is translated as CASSQVSEQFF.

This clone was observed a single time. The V and J genes are TRBV4-1 and TRBJ1-6; 10 positions agree with TRBD1. This CDR3 comprises 18 residues. After removal of 4 bases from V and 5 bases from J, the junction contained 11 bases not matched to a gene. CDR1 is MGHRA, CDR2 YSYEKL, per germline. The CDR3 DNA reads as TGCGCCAGCAGCCTGCGCGGGACAGGGGTTCAAGATAATTCACCCCTCCACTTT. Translated: CASSLRGTGVQDNSPLHF.

The genes are TRBV6-2 or TRBV6-3 and TRBJ1-5, with a possible D match to TRBD1 (5 bases). This CDR3 comprises 13 residues. The V gene's germline CDR1 is MNHEY and CDR2 SVGEGT. The V end lost 1 base, the J end lost 11 bases, and 12 bases lay between the germline ends. The CDR3 coding sequence is TGTGCCAGCAGTTACTTCAGGGAAGGGGCCCAGCATTTT. Translation: CASSYFREGAQHF.

The chain employs TRBV4-2 and TRBJ2-1; D unclear. V lost 2 bases, J lost 9 bases, and 14 bases lay in between. Looked up from germline, CDR1 is LGHNA and CDR2 is YNFKEQ. CDR3 size: 14 residues. The CDR3 loop is CASSQSNRVPEQFF. The CDR3 bases are TGTGCCAGCAGCCAATCAAATAGGGTACCTGAGCAGTTCTTC.

The chain employs TRBV4-3 and TRBJ1-4, with 7 positions matching TRBD1. Germline V gives CDR1 LGHNA, CDR2 YSLEER. Trimming at V came to 0 bases and at J to 13 bases, leaving 14 bases not matched to a gene. The CDR3 extends over 16 amino acids. CDR3 bases: TGCGCCAGCAGCCAAGATTTCCGGGACAGTATAGGGGGACTGTTTTTT. Encoded protein: CASSQDFRDSIGGLFF.

This sequence joins TRBV7-9 and TRBJ1-1; 8 bases agree with TRBD1. CDR3 size: 14 residues. Germline CDR1 and CDR2: SEHNR and FQNEAQ (reference sequence). With 5 bases clipped from V and 0 bases from J, the junction kept 2 bases outside the gene matches. CDR3 sequence: CASSLQGVNTEAFF. CDR3 DNA sequence: TGTGCCAGCAGCCTACAGGGGGTGAACACTGAAGCTTTCTTT.

This clone was seen many times. This chain uses TRBV18 with TRBJ2-6, with 8 bases lining up with TRBD1. The germline V gene encodes CDR1 KGHSH and CDR2 LQKENI. CDR3 size: 20 residues. V was pared by 4 bases and J by 0 bases, with 14 bases of the junction left unmatched. The CDR3 DNA reads as TGTGCCAGCTCACGAACCCGCCCCGGGACAGGCCACTCTGGGGCCAACGTCCTGACTTTC. It is translated as CASSRTRPGTGHSGANVLTF.

This chain joins TRBV6-1 and TRBJ2-7; 9 bases match TRBD1. The CDR3 is 16 amino acids. V shed 3 bases, J shed 5 bases, and the junction held 11 bases outside the gene matches. Germline loops: CDR1 MNHNS, CDR2 SASEGT. The CDR3 DNA reads TGTGCCAGCAGTGACAAACAGGGGGCTAGGTGGGACGAGCAGTACTTC. Translating it yields CASSDKQGARWDEQYF.

The chain employs TRBV6-5 and TRBJ2-5; no clear D gene. The CDR3 totals 11 residues. Germline V lookup: CDR1 MNHEY, CDR2 SVGAGI. Trimming pared 7 bases from V and 4 bases from J, leaving 7 bases between. CDR3 bases: TGTGCCAGCAACCGCGGAGAGACCCAGTACTTC. Translation gives CASNRGETQYF.

This chain links TRBV5-6 with TRBJ1-5, with D unclear. The V gene lost 0 bases and the J gene lost 7 bases, with 5 bases spanning the gap. This CDR3 region has 12 residues. Looked up from germline, CDR1 is SGHDT and CDR2 is YYEEEE. CDR3 amino acids: CASSLGSQPQHF. The CDR3 region has the DNA TGTGCCAGCAGCTTGGGGTCGCAGCCCCAGCATTTT.

This chain joins TRBV3-1 (or the pseudogene TRBV3-2) and TRBJ1-5; D remains unclear. This CDR3 has 13 amino acids. Germline values: CDR1 LGHDT, CDR2 YNNKEL (reference sequence). Trimming took off 8 bases at V and 7 bases at J, with 15 bases between the two ends. CDR3 residues: CASGPGPGQPQHF. The CDR3 DNA sequence: TGTGCCAGCGGTCCAGGTCCGGGGCAGCCCCAGCATTTT.

This clone has a handful of counts. The J gene is TRBJ2-2, the V gene TRBV27, with D tentatively TRBD2 (6 bases). The CDR3 covers 13 residues. The germline V gene encodes CDR1 MNHEY and CDR2 SMNVEV (reference sequence). V was pared by 3 bases and J by 6 bases, with 8 bases between. CDR3 sequence reads: CASSFSGAGELFF. The CDR3 DNA follows: TGTGCCAGCAGTTTTTCGGGGGCCGGGGAGCTGTTTTTT.

This chain joins TRBV3-1 (or the pseudogene TRBV3-2) and TRBJ2-7; TRBD1 matches at 7 bases. Germline V lookup: CDR1 LGHDT, CDR2 YNNKEL (reference sequence). The CDR3 extends over 14 amino acids. Germline trimming cut 6 bases from V and 4 bases from J; bases unmatched to any gene: 9. The CDR3 reads CASSKMNRGYEQYF. In DNA form, the CDR3 reads TGTGCCAGCAGTAAAATGAACAGGGGTTACGAGCAGTACTTC.